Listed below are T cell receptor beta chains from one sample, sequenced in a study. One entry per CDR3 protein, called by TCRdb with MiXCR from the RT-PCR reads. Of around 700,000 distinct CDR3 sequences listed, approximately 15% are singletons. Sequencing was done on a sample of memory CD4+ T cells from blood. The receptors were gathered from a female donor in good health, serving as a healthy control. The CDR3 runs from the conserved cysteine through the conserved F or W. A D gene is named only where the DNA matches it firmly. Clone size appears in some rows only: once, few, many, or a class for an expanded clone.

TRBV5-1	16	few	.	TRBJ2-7	TGCGCCAGCAGCTCATCCCTCCCGGGGAGCTCCTACGAGCAGTACTTC	CASSSSLPGSSYEQYF
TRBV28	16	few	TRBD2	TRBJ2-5	TGTGCCAGCAGTTTATTAGCGGGACAACCTCGAGAGACCCAGTACTTC	CASSLLAGQPRETQYF
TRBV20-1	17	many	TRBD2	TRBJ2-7	TGCAGTGCTTGGACTAGCGGGGGTATAGGAGTTTTGGACGAGCAGTACTTC	CSAWTSGGIGVLDEQYF
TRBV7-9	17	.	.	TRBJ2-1	TGTGCCAGCATCATCGGGTCGACAAGGAGTATCTACAATGAGCAGTTCTTC	CASIIGSTRSIYNEQFF
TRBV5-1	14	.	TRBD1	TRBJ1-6	TGCGCCAGCAGCTGGGGACAGACGGATTCACCCCTCCACTTT	CASSWGQTDSPLHF
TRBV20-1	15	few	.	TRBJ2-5	TGCAGTGCTAGAGTAGGCGGGGGCCTCGGAGAGACCCAGTACTTC	CSARVGGGLGETQYF
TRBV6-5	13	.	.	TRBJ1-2	TGTGCCAGCAGGCTCAGTAGCGACTATGGCTACACCTTC	CASRLSSDYGYTF
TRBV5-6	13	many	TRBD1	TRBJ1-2	TGTGCCAGCAGCGTACGACAGGGGGGCGGCTACACCTTC	CASSVRQGGGYTF
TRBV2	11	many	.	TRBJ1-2	TGTGCCAGCCGGACATTAGGTGGCTACACCTTC	CASRTLGGYTF
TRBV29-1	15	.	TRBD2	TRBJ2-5	TGCAGCGTTGAAGCTACTAGCGGGGGGAGGGAGACCCAGTACTTC	CSVEATSGGRETQYF
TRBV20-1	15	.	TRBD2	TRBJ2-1	TGCAGTGCTAGTCCGAGGGCGGGAGCATACAATGAGCAGTTCTTC	CSASPRAGAYNEQFF
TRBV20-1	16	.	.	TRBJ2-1	TGCAGTGCTAGAGATCGAAACAGAGGAGCTAAAGATGAGCAGTTCTTC	CSARDRNRGAKDEQFF
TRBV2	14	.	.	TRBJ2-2	TGTGCCAGCAGTGAGATGCGGAACACCGGGGAGCTGTTTTTT	CASSEMRNTGELFF
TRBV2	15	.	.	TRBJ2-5	TGTGCCAGCAGGGTAGGACAGCCCACAGCGGAGACCCAGTACTTC	CASRVGQPTAETQYF
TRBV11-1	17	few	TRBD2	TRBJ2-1	TGTGCCAGCAGCCTAGACTCCATAGCGGGGGGGACCAATGAGCAGTTCTTC	CASSLDSIAGGTNEQFF
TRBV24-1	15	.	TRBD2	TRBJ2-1	TGTGCCACCAGTGGTAGCGGGGGGGCTCGCAATGAGCAGTTCTTC	CATSGSGGARNEQFF